This entry lists 10 T cell receptor beta chains sequenced from one sample in a study of blood T cell repertoires in COVID-19. Produced via immunoSEQ multiplex PCR; TCRdb's table is partial and in-frame only. The sample gives approximately 210,000 clones, around 75% of which show up once; roughly 5% is in the top ten. Sequencing input: peripheral blood. These receptors were collected from a human donor in a cohort sampled during active COVID-19.

Concerning this clone itself: At the DNA level, this CDR3 is encoded by other sequences in the same sample as well. The chain is built from TRBV28 and TRBJ2-7, with TRBD2 matching 7 bases. This CDR3 has 15 amino acids. Germline CDR1 is MDHEN and CDR2 is SYDVKM. V gave up 0 bases and J gave up 1 base; unmatched junction bases: 3. The CDR3: CASSLWASGSYEQYF. Here the CDR3 DNA reads TGTGCCAGCAGTTTATGGGCTAGCGGATCCTACGAGCAGTACTTC.

This chain joins TRBV6-2 or TRBV6-3 and TRBJ1-1; D unresolved. This CDR3 region has 13 residues. The ends were cut back, 0 bases at V and 10 bases at J, with 12 bases in the middle. Germline V gene lookup returns CDR1 MNHEY and CDR2 SVGEGT. Here the CDR3 reads CASSYSEGSRAFF. CDR3 coding DNA: TGTGCCAGCAGTTACTCTGAGGGTTCGCGAGCTTTCTTT.

V gene TRBV14 combines with J gene TRBJ1-4; 7 nucleotides line up with TRBD1. This CDR3 spans 16 amino acids. The germline V gene has CDR1 SGHDN and CDR2 FVKESK. The V segment lost 1 base and the J segment 3 bases; nucleotides outside the gene matches: 5. The CDR3: CASSQGDRVANEKLFF. The CDR3 nucleotides read TGTGCCAGCAGCCAAGGTGACAGGGTAGCTAATGAAAAACTGTTTTTT.

The chain is built from TRBV4-1 and TRBJ1-2; D possibly corresponds to TRBD1 (6 bases). The CDR3 sequence is 17 residues long. The germline V and J ends were trimmed by 3 bases and 3 bases, with 20 bases remaining between them. Looked up from germline, CDR1 is MGHRA and CDR2 is YSYEKL. Here the CDR3 reads CASSQGRVGGWDYGYTF. CDR3 nucleotides: TGCGCCAGCAGCCAGGGGAGAGTTGGGGGCTGGGACTATGGCTACACCTTC.

The chain joins TRBV5-4 to TRBJ1-2; TRBD1 agrees at 8 bases. This CDR3 contains 14 residues. J gave up 7 bases and V 0 bases, and 5 bases lay outside the gene matches. Germline assignment: CDR1 SGHNT and CDR2 YYREEE (reference sequence). This chain's CDR3 is CASSLETGVRGYTF. The CDR3 DNA sequence: TGTGCCAGCAGCTTGGAGACAGGGGTGCGTGGCTACACCTTC.

The chain carries TRBV28 and TRBJ2-1; 9 bases are shared with TRBD2. J gave up 1 base and V 6 bases, and 7 bases lay outside the gene matches. Germline V gene data show CDR1 as MDHEN and CDR2 as SYDVKM. There are 16 residues in the CDR3. Written as DNA, the CDR3 is TGTGCCAGCAGCTGGGCGGGAGGGAAATCCTACAATGAGCAGTTCTTC. Its protein product is CASSWAGGKSYNEQFF.

J is TRBJ1-1 and V is TRBV6-4, with 10 bases aligning to TRBD1. V lost 3 bases, J lost 8 bases, and 3 bases stayed unmatched. Germline CDR1 reads MRHNA; CDR2 reads SNTAGT. This CDR3 comprises 13 residues. CDR3 nucleotides: TGTGCCAGCAGTGAAGGGGACAGGGGAGAAGCTTTCTTT. Protein product: CASSEGDRGEAFF.

The chain combines TRBV4-3 with TRBJ1-4; D is undetermined. Trimming cost V 0 bases and J 3 bases, with 11 bases left between them. CDR3 length: 16 amino acids. Germline V CDR1 and CDR2: LGHNA, YSLEER. The CDR3 loop is CASSQDMGRANEKLFF. The CDR3 DNA reads as TGCGCCAGCAGCCAAGATATGGGGAGGGCTAATGAAAAACTGTTTTTT.

The genes are TRBV19 and TRBJ2-6; 8 positions agree with TRBD1. CDR3 length: 18 residues. Germline values: CDR1 LNHDA, CDR2 SQIVND (reference sequence). V gave up 4 bases and J gave up 0 bases; unmatched junction bases: 8. CDR3 sequence: CASSNRDRPLSGANVLTF. The DNA of the CDR3 is TGTGCCAGTAGTAACCGGGACAGGCCCCTCTCTGGGGCCAACGTCCTGACTTTC. Variable domain in full (rest from reference TRBV19 and TRBJ2-6): DGGITQSPKYLFRKEGQNVTLSCEQNLNHDAMYWYRQDPGQGLRLIYYSQIVNDFQKGDIAEGYSVSREKKESFPLTVTSAQKNPTAFYLCASSNRDRPLSGANVLTFGAGSRLTVL.

This clone was seen a few times. The CDR3 loop reads CASGWDIRGYGYTF. The CDR3 bases are TGTGCCAGCGGGTGGGATATCCGGGGCTATGGCTACACCTTC. The chain has TRBV28 and TRBJ1-2; the D is unclear. Germline CDR1 is MDHEN and CDR2 is SYDVKM. V was cut by 8 bases and J by 4 bases, with 17 bases left in between. The CDR3 covers 14 residues.